These 18 T cell receptor beta chains share one sample of origin, sequenced in a study of neoadjuvant anti-PD-1 for oral cavity cancer. Repertoires were generated with immunoSEQ multiplex PCR, while TCRdb's copy carries only in-frame clones and drops some. The profile covers 14,000 or so clones, with more than 75% appearing a single time and approximately 2.5% taken by the ten largest. The time point was: after neoadjuvant nivolumab, at surgical resection. This sample comprised PBMCs, obtained after nivolumab (anti-PD-1) treatment. The receptors derive from a person between 35 and 79 years old with oral cavity squamous cell carcinoma.

The rearrangement uses TRBV6-5 and TRBJ2-7; TRBD1 aligns across 10 bases. This CDR3 has 16 amino acids. V shed 4 bases, J shed 2 bases, and the junction held 8 bases outside the gene matches. Germline CDR1 MNHEY, CDR2 SVGAGI. Here the CDR3 DNA reads TGTGCCAGCAGTTTGGGACAGGGGAGAACCCCCTACGAGCAGTACTTC. Its protein product is CASSLGQGRTPYEQYF.

This chain links TRBV7-9 with TRBJ1-2, with D possibly being TRBD1 (5 bases). V was trimmed by 7 bases and J by 7 bases, leaving 19 bases between them. CDR3 size: 14 residues. Looked up from germline, CDR1 is SEHNR and CDR2 is FQNEAQ (reference sequence). CDR3 region: CASTPPWGSSGYTF. In DNA form, the CDR3 reads TGTGCCAGCACCCCGCCGTGGGGGAGCAGTGGCTACACCTTC.

The chain uses TRBV19 and TRBJ1-6; D unclear. In germline, CDR1 is LNHDA, CDR2 SQIVND (reference sequence). This CDR3 contains 14 residues. V lost 3 bases and J 8 bases, leaving 11 bases between the germline ends. CDR3 loop: CASSISANDSPLHF. Written as DNA, the CDR3 is TGTGCCAGTAGTATTTCTGCAAACGATTCACCCCTCCACTTT.

This chain joins TRBV5-1 and TRBJ2-7; D is ambiguous. Germline V CDR1 and CDR2: SGHRS, YFSETQ. This CDR3 spans 12 amino acids. Trimming cost V 2 bases and J 4 bases, with 7 bases left between them. CDR3 DNA: TGCGCCAGCAGCTTCGACCGGTACGAGCAGTACTTC. This sequence encodes CASSFDRYEQYF.

Concerning this clone itself: One end of the junction varies from germline; a read error may be responsible. This chain connects TRBV30 to TRBJ2-4; D ambiguous. The CDR3 is 12 amino acids. Germline CDR1 reads GTSNPN; CDR2 reads SVGIG (reference sequence). CDR3 in amino acids: CAWGVTKNIQYF. In DNA form, the CDR3 reads TGTGCCTGGGGTGTAACCAAAAACATTCAGTACTTC.

In its sample, this clone was seen a few times. V and J are TRBV9 and TRBJ2-7, with D possibly being TRBD2 (6 bases). The germline V and J ends were trimmed by 0 bases and 5 bases, with 12 bases remaining between them. CDR3 length equals 14 residues. The germline V gene has CDR1 SGDLS and CDR2 YYNGEE. CDR3 DNA sequence: TGTGCCAGCAGCGTAGACGGGGGAGTCCACGAGCAGTACTTC. It is translated as CASSVDGGVHEQYF.

V and J are TRBV11-2 and TRBJ2-3; D may be TRBD1 (5 bases). The CDR3 is 14 amino acids. Germline assignment: CDR1 SGHAT and CDR2 FQNNGV. V was clipped by 6 bases and J by 4 bases, with 14 bases between them. This chain's CDR3 is CASRTGQASDTQYF. CDR3 in DNA: TGTGCCAGCAGGACCGGACAAGCATCAGATACGCAGTATTTT.

The V call is TRBV27, the J call TRBJ1-5; perhaps TRBD1 as D (6 bases). The CDR3 totals 12 residues. The V gene lost 11 bases and the J gene lost 6 bases, with 14 bases spanning the gap. Germline-derived CDR1 and CDR2 are MNHEY and SMNVEV (reference sequence). The CDR3: CAVGGLGQPQHF. The CDR3 DNA sequence: TGTGCCGTAGGGGGTCTCGGTCAGCCCCAGCATTTT.

This chain connects TRBV4-1 to TRBJ1-1, with D perhaps matching TRBD1 (5 bases). Germline values: CDR1 MGHRA, CDR2 YSYEKL. This CDR3 has 13 residues. Trimming took 0 bases from V and 7 from J, leaving 9 bases between them. As DNA, the CDR3 is TGCGCCAGCAGCCAAGAGCCAGGACATGAAGCTTTCTTT. Translating gives CASSQEPGHEAFF.

The chain carries TRBV29-1 and TRBJ2-1, with 11 bases fitting TRBD2. The CDR3 has 17 amino acids. CDR1 and CDR2 from the germline V gene are SQVTM and ANQGSEA. The trim removed 1 base at V and 4 bases at J, leaving 9 bases unmatched. The CDR3 loop reads CSVEGLAGKPVYNEQFF. CDR3 in DNA: TGCAGCGTTGAAGGACTAGCGGGAAAGCCAGTTTACAATGAGCAGTTCTTC.

The chain couples TRBV7-6 to TRBJ1-1; 8 nucleotides align to TRBD1. This CDR3 has 15 amino acids. The trim removed 5 bases at V and 4 bases at J, leaving 9 bases unmatched. CDR1 and CDR2 (germline): SGHVS, FNYEAQ. CDR3 in amino acids: CASSLNQGAGTEAFF. The CDR3 coding sequence is TGTGCCAGCAGCCTCAATCAGGGGGCGGGCACTGAAGCTTTCTTT.

The chain links TRBV4-1 to TRBJ1-6, with unresolved D. The CDR3 contains 18 residues. Germline V CDR1 and CDR2: MGHRA, YSYEKL. Trimming cost V 0 bases and J 0 bases, with 12 bases left between them. CDR3: CASSQDSPVLSYNSPLHF. In DNA, the CDR3 is TGCGCCAGCAGCCAAGATTCTCCGGTCCTCTCCTATAATTCACCCCTCCACTTT.

V gene TRBV6-6 combines with J gene TRBJ1-1; D not resolved. Trimming took 3 bases from V and 3 from J, leaving 5 bases between them. Per the germline V gene, CDR1 is MNHNY and CDR2 is SVGAGI (reference sequence). The CDR3 contains 12 residues. For the CDR3, the DNA is TGTGCCAGCAGTTATGGGGACACTGAAGCTTTCTTT. This sequence encodes CASSYGDTEAFF.

This clone has just a few counts. The CDR3 loop reads CASSYREDYNQPQHF. DNA for the CDR3: TGTGCCAGCAGTTATAGGGAGGACTACAATCAGCCCCAGCATTTT. V usage is TRBV6-5 and J usage is TRBJ1-5; no definite D call. CDR1 is MNHEY, CDR2 SVGAGI, per germline. The germline V and J ends were trimmed by 3 bases and 3 bases, with 12 bases remaining between them. The CDR3 length is 15 residues.

This clone has a handful of counts. The J gene is TRBJ1-1, the V gene TRBV5-1, with D hard to call. Trimming stripped 3 bases from V and 5 bases from J, with 17 bases between. The CDR3 has 15 amino acids. Germline V gene sequence: CDR1 SGHRS, CDR2 YFSETQ. CDR3 amino acids: CASSYGGLGNTEAFF. CDR3 nucleotide sequence: TGCGCCAGCAGCTACGGTGGATTGGGGAATACTGAAGCTTTCTTT. Looking up the rest from reference TRBV5-1 and TRBJ1-1 gives the full variable domain: KAGVTQTPRYLIKTRGQQVTLSCSPISGHRSVSWYQQTPGQGLQFLFEYFSETQRNKGNFPGRFSGRQFSNSRSEMNVSTLELGDSALYLCASSYGGLGNTEAFFGQGTRLTVV.

The table lists this clone with a count of one. The V and J genes are TRBV7-8 and TRBJ1-5; D unclear. Trimming stripped 1 base from V and 0 bases from J, with 28 bases between. The germline CDR1 and CDR2 sequences are SGHVS and FQNEAQ. The CDR3 is 22 amino acids. For the CDR3, the DNA is TGTGCCAGCAGCTTAGTGGCTGCGTGGCAGCGCAAAGTCCCCAATAGCAATCAGCCCCAGCATTTT. Amino acids: CASSLVAAWQRKVPNSNQPQHF. Together with reference TRBV7-8 and TRBJ1-5, the CDR3 gives the full variable domain: GAGVSQSPRYKVAKRGQDVALRCDPISGHVSLFWYQQALGQGPEFLTYFQNEAQLDKSGLPSDRFFAERPEGSVSTLKIQRTQQEDSAVYLCASSLVAAWQRKVPNSNQPQHFGDGTRLSIL.

This clone was counted a single time. The gene calls are TRBV6-1 and TRBJ2-3, with D possibly matching TRBD2 (6 bases). The germline gives CDR1 MNHNS, CDR2 SASEGT. V lost 2 bases to trimming and J lost 3 bases, with 15 bases between them. The CDR3 runs to 16 residues. The CDR3 protein is CASSEMRGSPTDTQYF. CDR3 nucleotides: TGTGCCAGCAGTGAAATGCGGGGAAGTCCAACAGATACGCAGTATTTT.

The genes are TRBV7-9 and TRBJ2-1, with TRBD1 matching 8 bases. The V and J ends lost 1 base and 13 bases, in that order; junction bases with no gene match: 6. Germline V lookup: CDR1 SEHNR, CDR2 FQNEAQ (reference sequence). This CDR3 spans 13 amino acids. The CDR3 DNA sequence: TGTGCCAGCAGCTTAGGCGTTACAGGGGGTCAGTTCTTC. Protein: CASSLGVTGGQFF.